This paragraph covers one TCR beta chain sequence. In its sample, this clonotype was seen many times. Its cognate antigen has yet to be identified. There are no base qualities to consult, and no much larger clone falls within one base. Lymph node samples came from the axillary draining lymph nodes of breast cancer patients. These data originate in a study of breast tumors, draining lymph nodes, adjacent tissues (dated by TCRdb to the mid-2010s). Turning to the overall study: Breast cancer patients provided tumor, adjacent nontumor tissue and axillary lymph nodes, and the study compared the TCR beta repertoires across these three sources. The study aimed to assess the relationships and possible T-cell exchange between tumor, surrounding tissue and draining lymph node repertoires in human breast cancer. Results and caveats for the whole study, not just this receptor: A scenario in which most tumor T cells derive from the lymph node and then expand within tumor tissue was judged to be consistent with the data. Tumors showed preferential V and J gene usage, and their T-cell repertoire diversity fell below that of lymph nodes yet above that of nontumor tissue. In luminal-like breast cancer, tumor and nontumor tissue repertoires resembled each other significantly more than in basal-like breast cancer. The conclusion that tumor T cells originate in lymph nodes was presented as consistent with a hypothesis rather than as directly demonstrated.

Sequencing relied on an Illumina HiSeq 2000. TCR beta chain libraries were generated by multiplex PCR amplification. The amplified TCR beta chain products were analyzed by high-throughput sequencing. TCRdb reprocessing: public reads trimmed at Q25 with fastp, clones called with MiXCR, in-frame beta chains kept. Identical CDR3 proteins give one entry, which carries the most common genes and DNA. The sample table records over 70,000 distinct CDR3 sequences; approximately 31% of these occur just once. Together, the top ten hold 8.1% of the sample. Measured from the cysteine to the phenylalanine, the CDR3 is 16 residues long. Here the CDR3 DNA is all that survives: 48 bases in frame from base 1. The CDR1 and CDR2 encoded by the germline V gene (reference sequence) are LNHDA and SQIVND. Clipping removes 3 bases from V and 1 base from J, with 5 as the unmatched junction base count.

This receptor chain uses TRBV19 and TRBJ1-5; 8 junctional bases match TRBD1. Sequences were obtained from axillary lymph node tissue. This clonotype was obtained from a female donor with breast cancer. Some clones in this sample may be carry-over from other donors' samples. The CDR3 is CASSIDRGGSNQPQHF. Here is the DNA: TGTGCCAGTAGTATCGACAGGGGAGGGAGCAATCAGCCCCAGCATTTT.